The entry that follows covers one TCR beta chain sequence. The target antigen is unknown. The data originate from a study of T cells and Merkel cell carcinoma outcomes. General study points: In Merkel cell carcinoma, repertoire and T-cell density reportedly predicted outcomes.

TCRdb's table, derived via immunoSEQ multiplex PCR, lists solely in-frame clones and lacks some. The table has a few hundred clones, almost 96% seen once. This CDR3 spans 15 amino acids. The V gene lost 1 base and the J gene lost 2 bases, with 10 bases spanning the gap. CDR1 SGHRS and CDR2 YFSETQ come from the germline V gene. V and J are TRBV5-1 and TRBJ2-1, with TRBD1 as a possible D gene (7 bases). Sequencing was carried out using tumor tissue from Merkel cell carcinoma. The receptor was derived from a human donor with Merkel cell carcinoma. CDR3 loop: CASSLTGEAYNEQFF. As DNA, the CDR3 is TGCGCCAGCAGCTTGACAGGGGAGGCCTACAATGAGCAGTTCTTC.